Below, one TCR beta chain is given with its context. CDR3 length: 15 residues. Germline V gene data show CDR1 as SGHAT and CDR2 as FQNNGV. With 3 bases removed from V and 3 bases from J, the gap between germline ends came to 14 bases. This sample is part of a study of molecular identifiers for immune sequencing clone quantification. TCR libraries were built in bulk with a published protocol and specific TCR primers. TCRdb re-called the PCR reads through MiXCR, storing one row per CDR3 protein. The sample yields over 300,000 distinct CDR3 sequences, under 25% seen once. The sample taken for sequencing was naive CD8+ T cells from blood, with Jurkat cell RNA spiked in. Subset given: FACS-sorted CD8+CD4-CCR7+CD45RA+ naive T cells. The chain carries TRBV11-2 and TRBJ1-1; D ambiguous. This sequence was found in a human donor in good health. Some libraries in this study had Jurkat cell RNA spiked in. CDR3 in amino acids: CASSFSFRKDTEAFF. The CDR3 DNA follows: TGTGCCAGCAGCTTTTCTTTCCGCAAGGACACTGAAGCTTTCTTT. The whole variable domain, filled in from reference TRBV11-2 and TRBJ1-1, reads EAGVAQSPRYKIIEKRQSVAFWCNPISGHATLYWYQQILGQGPKLLIQFQNNGVVDDSQLPKDRFSAERLKGVDSTLKIQPAKLEDSAVYLCASSFSFRKDTEAFFGQGTRLTVV.